The 21 T cell receptor beta chains in this list originate from one sample, sequenced in a study of shared clonotypes between healthy human individuals. Using immunoSEQ multiplex PCR, the repertoire was profiled, and TCRdb retains in-frame clones only, with some absent. The repertoire consists of roughly 2 million clones, with about 95% occurring once and the leading ten covering 0.13%. Source material: naive CD4+ T cells sorted from blood. Described subset: CD45RA+ positively selected. The receptors derive from a man younger than 35 in good health.

The chain recombines TRBV11-2 with TRBJ2-5; possibly TRBD2 for D (6 bases). Trimming left V 4 bases short and J 5 bases short, with 17 bases between. The length of the CDR3 is 15 residues. Germline assignment: CDR1 SGHAT and CDR2 FQNNGV. The CDR3, as DNA: TGTGCCAGCAGCTCAGTAGAGGGCCGGGGGGAGACCCAGTACTTC. It translates to CASSSVEGRGETQYF.

The rearrangement joins TRBV18 to TRBJ2-7; a weak D match, TRBD1 (6 bases). V was trimmed by 6 bases and J by 5 bases, leaving 20 bases between them. Per germline, CDR1 KGHSH and CDR2 LQKENI. The CDR3 contains 15 residues. For the CDR3, the DNA is TGTGCCAGCTCGCATAGGGACACGAGAGACCACGAGCAGTACTTC. It is translated as CASSHRDTRDHEQYF.

This chain connects TRBV6-1 to TRBJ2-5, with D hard to call. From germline, CDR1 is MNHNS and CDR2 SASEGT. The CDR3 consists of 14 residues. Trimming stripped 6 bases from V and 2 bases from J, with 13 bases between. CDR3 protein: CASRPLDPQETQYF. The CDR3 DNA sequence: TGTGCCAGCAGACCCCTGGACCCTCAAGAGACCCAGTACTTC.

The chain links TRBV6-6 to TRBJ2-7; 13 nucleotides line up with TRBD2. The length of the CDR3 is 15 residues. Germline CDR1 and CDR2: MNHNY and SVGAGI (reference sequence). The ends lost 2 bases at V and 6 bases at J; junction bases unmatched: 4. The CDR3 is CASSYGLAGALEQYF. The DNA for the CDR3 is TGTGCCAGCAGTTACGGACTAGCGGGAGCCCTCGAGCAGTACTTC.

V usage is TRBV27 and J usage is TRBJ1-6; TRBD1 matches at 7 bases. The germline V gene has CDR1 MNHEY and CDR2 SMNVEV (reference sequence). The CDR3 loop spans 15 amino acids. V lost 5 bases, J lost 8 bases, and 9 bases stayed unmatched. CDR3 amino acids: CASSGGGGYYSPLHF. CDR3 coding DNA: TGTGCCAGCAGTGGAGGGGGCGGATATTATTCACCCCTCCACTTT.

This clone came up once. The chain is built from TRBV19 and TRBJ2-2, with 12 bases that match TRBD1. Unmatched junction bases numbered 5, after V lost 5 bases and J lost 4 bases. Germline CDR1 LNHDA, CDR2 SQIVND (reference sequence). The CDR3 is made up of 16 amino acids. The CDR3 is CASSRDRGHVTGELFF. DNA of the CDR3: TGTGCCAGTAGTCGGGACAGGGGGCACGTCACCGGGGAGCTGTTTTTT.

The chain links TRBV7-2 to TRBJ1-2; 7 bases fit TRBD1. Unmatched junction bases numbered 8, after V lost 4 bases and J lost 6 bases. The CDR3 totals 14 residues. The germline V gene has CDR1 SGHTA and CDR2 FQGNSA. The CDR3: CASSSQTGNNGYTF. The CDR3 DNA sequence: TGTGCCAGCAGCTCACAGACAGGGAACAATGGCTACACCTTC.

The chain links TRBV6-6 to TRBJ2-5; unclear D gene. The J call may be incorrect, as the DNA end agrees better with TRBJ2-7. CDR1 MNHNY and CDR2 SVGAGI come from the germline V gene (reference sequence). The CDR3 contains 14 residues. The DNA of the CDR3 is TGTGCCAGCAGTCCTGGGGTCCTTCCCTACGAGCAGTACTTC. Translation gives CASSPGVLPYEQYF.

The gene calls are TRBV2 and TRBJ1-5; unclear D gene. Germline-derived CDR1 and CDR2 are SNHLY and FYNNEI. The V end lost 1 base, the J end lost 3 bases, and 10 bases lay between the germline ends. The CDR3 sequence is 15 residues long. The CDR3 DNA sequence: TGTGCCAGCAGTGAAGAGGGTACTCCCAATCAGCCCCAGCATTTT. Its translation: CASSEEGTPNQPQHF.

The rearrangement uses TRBV2 and TRBJ2-4, with TRBD2 identical over 10 bases. Germline CDR1 reads SNHLY; CDR2 reads FYNNEI. The CDR3 length is 22 residues. J was trimmed by 4 bases and V by 8 bases; bases with no gene match: 29. The CDR3 sequence: CASLLAGDSPLSQPLLKNIQYF. The CDR3 DNA reads as TGTGCCAGCCTTCTAGCGGGGGACTCTCCATTATCGCAACCCCTACTTAAAAACATTCAGTACTTC.

Remarks on this clone: The junction does not match germline at one end; this may be a read error. The chain combines TRBV10-3 with TRBJ2-7; D gene uncertain. Germline loops: CDR1 ENHRY, CDR2 SYGVKD. The CDR3 loop spans 11 amino acids. In DNA, the CDR3 is TGTGCCATCCGTGAGAGCAGGGAGCAGTACTTC. Encoded protein: CAIRESREQYF.

The chain recombines TRBV29-1 with TRBJ2-7, with no clear D. V shed 2 bases and J shed 2 bases, with 13 bases lying between them. Germline lookup yields CDR1 SQVTM and CDR2 ANQGSEA. The CDR3 extends over 14 amino acids. The CDR3 coding sequence is TGCAGCGTTGAAAGTAAGGGAAGCACCTACGAGCAGTACTTC. This codes for CSVESKGSTYEQYF.

The gene calls are TRBV5-6 and TRBJ2-3, with TRBD1 identical over 9 bases. Trimming took 4 bases from V and 3 from J; bases not matched to a gene: 12. The germline V gene encodes CDR1 SGHDT and CDR2 YYEEEE. There are 17 residues in the CDR3. The CDR3 sequence is CASSRRMTGGVTDTQYF. CDR3 sequence (DNA): TGTGCCAGCAGCCGACGGATGACAGGGGGTGTGACAGATACGCAGTATTTT.

This chain uses TRBV5-1 with TRBJ1-1, with no clear D. V dropped 1 base and J dropped 5 bases, with 9 bases sitting between them. This CDR3 contains 13 residues. CDR1 is SGHRS, CDR2 YFSETQ, per germline. The CDR3 bases are TGCGCCAGCAGCTTGAGGCCGGTTACTGAAGCTTTCTTT. It yields the protein CASSLRPVTEAFF.

This sequence joins TRBV7-9 and TRBJ1-2; 7 positions agree with TRBD1. V was clipped by 5 bases and J by 5 bases; unmatched bases: 11. From germline, CDR1 is SEHNR and CDR2 FQNEAQ (reference sequence). This CDR3 region has 15 residues. This CDR3 is CASSARDSSYYGYTF. CDR3 coding DNA: TGTGCCAGCAGCGCACGGGACAGTTCCTATTATGGCTACACCTTC.

The chain couples TRBV30 to TRBJ1-6; D perhaps matches TRBD1 (5 bases). Deletions cut 4 bases from V and 5 bases from J, with 6 bases between. The CDR3 has 12 amino acids. Germline-derived CDR1 and CDR2 are GTSNPN and SVGIG (reference sequence). The chain's CDR3 is CAWMGDNSPLHF. For the CDR3, the DNA is TGTGCCTGGATGGGGGATAATTCACCCCTCCACTTT.

The chain links TRBV11-2 to TRBJ2-7, with TRBD2 matching 7 bases. The CDR3 runs 16 residues. Germline V gene lookup returns CDR1 SGHAT and CDR2 FQNNGV. V dropped 5 bases and J dropped 1; count of bases not matched to a gene: 11. The CDR3 bases are TGTGCCAGCAGCCCGTCCCGGGACTACCTTTCCTACGAGCAGTACTTC. This encodes CASSPSRDYLSYEQYF.

This clone was seen just once. This rearrangement joins TRBV11-2 to TRBJ2-3; 9 bases are shared with TRBD1. The CDR3 totals 15 residues. Looked up from germline, CDR1 is SGHAT and CDR2 is FQNNGV. V shed 3 bases, J shed 5 bases, and the junction held 6 bases outside the gene matches. The CDR3 loop reads CASSFLGQGRDTQYF. CDR3 nucleotides: TGTGCCAGCAGCTTCTTGGGACAGGGCAGAGATACGCAGTATTTT.

As regards this clone: This sample includes further DNA sequences coding for the same CDR3. CDR3 nucleotides: TGTGCCAGCAGCTTGGATCGAGTATATGGCTACACCTTC. Its translation: CASSLDRVYGYTF. This rearrangement joins TRBV5-4 to TRBJ1-2; D is uncertain. Germline V gene sequence: CDR1 SGHNT, CDR2 YYREEE (reference sequence). The CDR3 has 13 residues. Trimming cost V 0 bases and J 5 bases, with 8 bases left between them.

This clone was recorded once. CDR3 DNA sequence: TGTGCCAGCAGTGAAAGTACACCCCCGTCCAATCAGCCCCAGCATTTT. Its protein is CASSESTPPSNQPQHF. The chain carries TRBV2 and TRBJ1-5; D ambiguous. This CDR3 contains 16 residues. CDR1 and CDR2 from the germline V gene are SNHLY and FYNNEI. V dropped 2 bases and J dropped 3 bases, with 14 bases sitting between them.

This clone was seen just once. V gene TRBV10-1 combines with J gene TRBJ2-7; D not certain. Germline CDR1 is WNHNN and CDR2 is SYGVQD (reference sequence). Trimming cost V 1 base and J 5 bases, with 9 bases left between them. The CDR3 loop spans 13 amino acids. The CDR3 protein is CASSELASDEQYF. The CDR3 region has the DNA TGCGCCAGCAGTGAGTTGGCTAGTGACGAGCAGTACTTC.